This TCR beta chain stems from a study of OX40 agonist ivuxolimab in advanced cancers. Turning to the study itself: The drug used for patients, ivuxolimab, was an agonistic anti-OX40 (CD134) antibody.

V was pared by 3 bases and J by 0 bases, with 14 bases between. This CDR3 has 16 residues. CDR1 and CDR2 from the germline V gene are MDHEN and SYDVKM. Assay used: immunoSEQ multiplex PCR; TCRdb lists only in-frame clones, some missing. The repertoire holds 58,000 or so clones, with less than 90% as singletons. The receptor comes from an adult with an advanced solid tumor such as melanoma, head and neck, liver or kidney cancer. This chain uses TRBV28 with TRBJ1-1; D gene uncertain. The sample consisted of CD4+ or CD8+ T cells sorted from blood, taken in a trial of the OX40 agonist ivuxolimab. The CDR3 nucleotides are TGTGCCAGCAGTTTTATTACCGCAGGTATGAACACTGAAGCTTTCTTT. Protein product: CASSFITAGMNTEAFF.